The 18 T cell receptor beta chains below were found in one sample sequenced in a study of T-cell memory formation after mild COVID-19. TCRdb re-called the 5' RACE reads with MiXCR, one entry per CDR3 protein. The table records under 150,000 distinct CDR3 sequences, approximately 15% of them present only once. Sequencing was performed on PBMCs or a T cell subset sorted from them (not recorded which). Receptors were obtained from an adult woman who had mild COVID-19 (a few samples of this study predate the infection). Cell type and time point are not known.

This clonotype was observed a few times. This chain connects TRBV5-6 to TRBJ1-1, with 10 bases identical to TRBD1. CDR3 length: 15 amino acids. Germline loops: CDR1 SGHDT, CDR2 YYEEEE. Unmatched junction bases numbered 9, after V lost 4 bases and J lost 6 bases. CDR3 nucleotide sequence: TGTGCCAGCAGCGGGGACAGGGGACCCCTGGCTGAAGCTTTCTTT. This translates into CASSGDRGPLAEAFF.

This chain joins TRBV12-3 or TRBV12-4 and TRBJ2-7; D is unresolved. V was pared by 4 bases and J by 4 bases, with 11 bases between. CDR3 length: 13 residues. The CDR3 region is CASSSRTQYEQYF. CDR3 in DNA: TGTGCCAGCAGTTCCCGGACGCAGTACGAGCAGTACTTC.

The chain carries TRBV6-5 and TRBJ1-2; 8 bases map to TRBD1. Germline V gene sequence: CDR1 MNHEY, CDR2 SVGAGI. CDR3 length equals 15 residues. The J segment lost 1 base and the V segment lost 6 bases, leaving 7 bases of the junction unmatched. CDR3 coding DNA: TGTGCCAGCAGAGCACCGGGACAGGATAACTATGGCTACACCTTC. Translation: CASRAPGQDNYGYTF.

This clonotype has just a few counts. The rearrangement uses TRBV7-2 and TRBJ2-7; perhaps TRBD1 as D (6 bases). Per the germline V gene, CDR1 is SGHTA and CDR2 is FQGNSA. The CDR3 is 14 residues long. The V end was cut by 1 base, the J end by 4 bases, with 11 bases between. Written as DNA, the CDR3 is TGTGCCAGCAGCTTAGGCAACAGGGTGTACGAGCAGTACTTC. As protein: CASSLGNRVYEQYF.

In this sample, this clonotype turned up a few times. This chain joins TRBV14 and TRBJ2-7; TRBD1 matches at 7 bases. The germline V gene has CDR1 SGHDN and CDR2 FVKESK. CDR3 length: 15 amino acids. Trimming removed 6 bases from V and 2 bases from J; junction bases left unmatched: 10. In nucleotides, the CDR3 is TGTGCCAGCAGTCCGGGACAGTCCCTGGCCTACGAGCAGTACTTC. This translates into CASSPGQSLAYEQYF. Full variable domain (remainder filled in from reference TRBV14 and TRBJ2-7): EAGVTQFPSHSVIEKGQTVTLRCDPISGHDNLYWYRRVMGKEIKFLLHFVKESKQDESGMPNNRFLAERTGGTYSTLKVQPAELEDSGVYFCASSPGQSLAYEQYFGPGTRLTVT.

Here the CDR3 reads CAISSGGAAEAFF. The CDR3 region has the DNA TGTGCCATCAGCTCAGGGGGCGCGGCTGAAGCTTTCTTT. This chain joins TRBV10-3 and TRBJ1-1, with 8 bases matching TRBD1. V was pared by 6 bases and J by 6 bases, with 6 bases of the junction left unmatched. The CDR3 consists of 13 residues. The V gene's germline CDR1 is ENHRY and CDR2 SYGVKD.

The rearrangement links TRBV9 to TRBJ2-7; weak D call: TRBD1 (5 bases). V lost 0 bases and J lost 3, with 10 bases in between. CDR1 SGDLS and CDR2 YYNGEE come from the germline V gene. This CDR3 region has 14 residues. CDR3 protein: CASSVGQIGYEQYF. The CDR3 nucleotides read TGTGCCAGCAGCGTAGGACAGATCGGCTACGAGCAGTACTTC.

This clonotype has a handful of counts. The chain recombines TRBV4-1 with TRBJ2-1; D is perhaps TRBD2 (5 bases). Trimming left V 0 bases short and J 1 base short, with 10 bases between. Germline V gives CDR1 MGHRA, CDR2 YSYEKL. CDR3 size: 16 residues. CDR3 amino acids: CASSQDASGSYNEQFF. The DNA for the CDR3 is TGCGCCAGCAGCCAAGACGCGTCGGGATCCTACAATGAGCAGTTCTTC.

The chain couples TRBV6-5 to TRBJ1-1; 12 bases fit TRBD1. Germline V gene sequence: CDR1 MNHEY, CDR2 SVGAGI. J was trimmed by 3 bases and V by 1 base; bases with no gene match: 0. The CDR3 is made up of 15 amino acids. The CDR3 DNA sequence: TGTGCCAGCAGTTACTGGGACAGGGGGCACACTGAAGCTTTCTTT. As protein: CASSYWDRGHTEAFF.

The V gene is TRBV10-3, the J gene TRBJ2-1; 7 nucleotides match TRBD1. The CDR3 is made up of 15 amino acids. Germline lookup yields CDR1 ENHRY and CDR2 SYGVKD. The J segment lost 5 bases and the V segment lost 5 bases, leaving 9 bases of the junction unmatched. The CDR3 nucleotides are TGTGCCATCAGTAGGCCGGACAGGTGGAACAATGAGCAGTTCTTC. As protein: CAISRPDRWNNEQFF.

V is TRBV11-2 and J is TRBJ2-1, with 8 nucleotides matching TRBD2. The CDR3 runs to 15 residues. With 5 bases clipped from V and 5 bases from J, the junction kept 8 bases outside the gene matches. Germline V gene sequence: CDR1 SGHAT, CDR2 FQNNGV. The CDR3 loop reads CASSETIAGNNEQFF. CDR3 DNA sequence: TGTGCCAGCAGCGAAACTATAGCGGGAAACAATGAGCAGTTCTTC.

This clonotype has a handful of counts. This rearrangement joins TRBV6-2 or TRBV6-3 to TRBJ2-1; TRBD1 aligns across 8 bases. The CDR3 length is 18 residues. Germline CDR1 and CDR2: MNHEY and SVGEGT. After removal of 0 bases from V and 0 bases from J, the junction contained 7 bases not matched to a gene. Here the CDR3 DNA reads TGTGCCAGCAGTTACTCGATAGGACAGGGAAGCTCCTACAATGAGCAGTTCTTC. This gives the protein CASSYSIGQGSSYNEQFF.

This sequence joins TRBV24-1 and TRBJ2-3; the D gene is possibly TRBD1 (6 bases). The germline V and J ends were trimmed by 4 bases and 6 bases, with 10 bases remaining between them. Germline V gene lookup returns CDR1 KGHDR and CDR2 SFDVKD. This CDR3 has 13 amino acids. CDR3 residues: CATSDPDSDTQYF. The CDR3 DNA is TGTGCCACCAGTGACCCGGACAGTGATACGCAGTATTTT.

This clonotype was observed a few times. The chain is built from TRBV12-3 or TRBV12-4 and TRBJ1-4; 10 bases match TRBD1. With 6 bases clipped from V and 10 bases from J, the junction kept 11 bases outside the gene matches. CDR3 size: 15 residues. CDR3 bases: TGTGCCAGCAGCCCCGGGGACAGGGGAAGAGGAAAACTGTTTTTT. Residues: CASSPGDRGRGKLFF.

This clonotype was seen more than once but under ten times. This chain joins TRBV25-1 and TRBJ1-5, with 11 bases fitting TRBD1. The germline CDR1 and CDR2 sequences are MGHDK and SYGVNS. This CDR3 contains 15 residues. Trimming took 3 bases from V and 4 from J; bases not matched to a gene: 2. In nucleotides, the CDR3 is TGTGCCAGCAGTGAGGGGGACAGGGGGAATCAGCCCCAGCATTTT. Translation gives CASSEGDRGNQPQHF. The full variable domain, with the rest looked up from reference TRBV25-1 and TRBJ1-5, is EADIYQTPRYLVIGTGKKITLECSQTMGHDKMYWYQQDPGMELHLIHYSYGVNSTEKGDLSSESTVSRIRTEHFPLTLESARPSHTSQYLCASSEGDRGNQPQHFGDGTRLSIL.

This clonotype was picked up a small number of times. The V gene is TRBV20-1, the J gene TRBJ1-4, with a weak D call TRBD1 (6 bases). V lost 2 bases and J 4 bases, leaving 8 bases between the germline ends. The CDR3 contains 13 residues. Germline assignment: CDR1 DFQATT and CDR2 SNEGSKA (reference sequence). Here the CDR3 reads CSARRGDNEKLFF. CDR3 DNA sequence: TGCAGTGCTAGAAGGGGGGATAATGAAAAACTGTTTTTT.

The chain joins TRBV5-6 to TRBJ1-3; D gene uncertain. V was cut by 2 bases and J by 9 bases, with 18 bases left in between. Germline-derived CDR1 and CDR2 are SGHDT and YYEEEE. The CDR3 consists of 15 residues. CDR3 sequence reads: CASSLHGAVGLTIYF. In DNA form, the CDR3 reads TGTGCCAGCAGCTTACATGGCGCCGTAGGACTCACCATATATTTT.

This clonotype was picked up a small number of times. The V gene is TRBV25-1, the J gene TRBJ2-5; D is tentatively TRBD1 or TRBD2 (5 bases each). The CDR3 has 12 residues. Trimming took off 6 bases at V and 7 bases at J, with 12 bases between the two ends. Germline V lookup: CDR1 MGHDK, CDR2 SYGVNS. The CDR3 nucleotides read TGTGCCAGCAGGGGGACCTCGGGGACCCAGTACTTC. It codes for CASRGTSGTQYF.